The present T cell receptor (beta chain) was sequenced within a study of T cell repertoires in cytomegalovirus infection. At the level of the study: A matching HLA type, together with CMV infection, was signaled by public TCR beta signatures. Regarding the study as a whole: HLA-C-restricted, CMV-specific TCR beta clonotypes were dominant ex vivo.

In TCRdb, the reads were re-called with MiXCR into one record per CDR3 protein. The repertoire holds some 560,000 distinct CDR3 sequences, with 40% as singletons. A note on this clonotype: What it binds is not known.

The TCR comes from a human donor in good health (CMV status not recorded). Some clones in this sample may be carry-over from other donors' samples. The source material was cultured PBMCs, sampled from culture after CMV antigen stimulation.

In DNA form, the CDR3 reads TGTGCCAGCAGTGAAGAAGGAGGGGGGGACACTGAAGCTTTCTTT. As protein: CASSEEGGGDTEAFF. This rearrangement joins TRBV2 to TRBJ1-1; tentatively, D is TRBD1 (6 bases). The CDR3 is 15 amino acids. CDR1 SNHLY and CDR2 FYNNEI come from the germline V gene. Trimming pared 1 base from V and 3 bases from J, leaving 12 bases between.